The 4 T cell receptor beta chains presented below share a single source sample, sequenced in a study of blood T cell repertoires in COVID-19. Profiling relied on immunoSEQ multiplex PCR, and the TCRdb table lists in-frame clones only, not all of them. The table includes 200,000 to 250,000 clones, around 84% detected once. The sequencing input was peripheral blood. Receptors originate from a man aged 60-69 years with acute or convalescent COVID-19.

V usage is TRBV25-1 and J usage is TRBJ2-5; the match to TRBD2 covers 7 bases. The CDR3 contains 16 residues. With 2 bases clipped from V and 1 base from J, the junction kept 7 bases outside the gene matches. Germline V lookup: CDR1 MGHDK, CDR2 SYGVNS. CDR3 amino acids: CASSESWSGGQETQYF. The CDR3 DNA follows: TGTGCCAGCAGTGAAAGTTGGTCGGGGGGCCAAGAGACCCAGTACTTC.

V usage is TRBV18 and J usage is TRBJ2-2; 9 bases map to TRBD1. With V trimmed by 6 bases and J by 6 bases, 14 bases remained unmatched. The CDR3 has 17 residues. Germline V CDR1 and CDR2: KGHSH, LQKENI. As DNA, the CDR3 is TGTGCCAGCTCCAAGACCATGGGACAGGGCTGGCCCGGGGAGCTGTTTTTT. Its protein is CASSKTMGQGWPGELFF. Full variable domain (rest looked up from reference TRBV18 and TRBJ2-2): NAGVMQNPRHLVRRRGQEARLRCSPMKGHSHVYWYRQLPEEGLKFMVYLQKENIIDESGMPKERFSAEFPKEGPSILRIQQVVRGDSAAYFCASSKTMGQGWPGELFFGEGSRLTVL.

The chain is built from TRBV21-1 and TRBJ1-5. TRBV21-1 constitutes a pseudogene. The CDR3 consists of 16 residues. This CDR3 reads CASSKGRVPYNQPQHF. CDR3 in DNA: TGTGCCAGCAGCAAAGGGCGGGTACCCTACAATCAGCCCCAGCATTTT.

V gene TRBV18 combines with J gene TRBJ2-7; 9 bases are a match to TRBD1. The germline CDR1 and CDR2 sequences are KGHSH and LQKENI. V lost 3 bases, J lost 3 bases, and 6 bases stayed unmatched. This CDR3 has 15 residues. The CDR3 bases are TGTGCCAGCTCACCGACGGGACAGGGCATCTACGAGCAGTACTTC. It yields the protein CASSPTGQGIYEQYF. Together with reference TRBV18 and TRBJ2-7, the CDR3 gives the full variable domain: NAGVMQNPRHLVRRRGQEARLRCSPMKGHSHVYWYRQLPEEGLKFMVYLQKENIIDESGMPKERFSAEFPKEGPSILRIQQVVRGDSAAYFCASSPTGQGIYEQYFGPGTRLTVT.